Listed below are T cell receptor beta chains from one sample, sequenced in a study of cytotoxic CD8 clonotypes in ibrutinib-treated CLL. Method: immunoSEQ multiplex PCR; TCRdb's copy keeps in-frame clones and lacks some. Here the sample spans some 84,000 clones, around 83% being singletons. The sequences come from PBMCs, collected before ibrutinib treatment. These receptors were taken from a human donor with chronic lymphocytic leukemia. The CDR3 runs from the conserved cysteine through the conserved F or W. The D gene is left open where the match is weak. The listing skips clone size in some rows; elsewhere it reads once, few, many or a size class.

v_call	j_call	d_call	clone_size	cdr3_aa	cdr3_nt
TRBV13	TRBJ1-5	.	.	CASSLKGQPQHF	TGTGCCAGCAGCTTAAAAGGTCAGCCCCAGCATTTT
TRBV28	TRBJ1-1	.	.	CASSTPGTEAFF	TGTGCCAGCAGTACCCCGGGCACTGAAGCTTTCTTT
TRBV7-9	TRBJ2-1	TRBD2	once	CASSPSGSSDEQFF	TGTGCCAGCAGCCCTAGCGGGAGTTCCGATGAGCAGTTCTTC
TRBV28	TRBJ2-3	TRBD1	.	CASRPLPGRGPTDTQYF	TGTGCCAGCAGACCTCTCCCCGGCAGGGGGCCGACAGATACGCAGTATTTT
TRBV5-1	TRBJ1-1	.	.	CASSDWRPGFGGGLNTEAFF	TGCGCCAGCAGCGATTGGCGACCTGGATTCGGCGGGGGCTTGAACACTGAAGCTTTCTTT
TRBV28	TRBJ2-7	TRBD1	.	CASSLRTGAYEQYF	TGTGCCAGCAGTTTAAGGACAGGGGCCTACGAGCAGTACTTC
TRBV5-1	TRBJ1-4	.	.	CASRVATNEKLFF	TGCGCCAGCAGGGTCGCAACTAATGAAAAACTGTTTTTT
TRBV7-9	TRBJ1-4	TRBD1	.	CASSLSRDRLGEKLFF	TGTGCCAGCAGCTTAAGCCGGGACAGGCTTGGTGAAAAACTGTTTTTT
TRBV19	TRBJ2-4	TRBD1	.	CASSVSGTARAKNIQYF	TGTGCCAGTAGTGTATCCGGGACAGCGAGAGCCAAAAACATTCAGTACTTC
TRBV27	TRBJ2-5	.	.	CARPPRETQYF	TGTGCCAGACCGCCAAGAGAGACCCAGTACTTC
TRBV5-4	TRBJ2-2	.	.	CASTARGGELFF	TGTGCCAGCACCGCAAGGGGAGGGGAGCTGTTTTTT
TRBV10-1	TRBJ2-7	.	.	CASSESISTYEQYF	TGCGCCAGCAGTGAGTCCATCTCTACCTACGAGCAGTACTTC
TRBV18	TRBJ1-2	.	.	CASSPPGRGGTYGYTF	TGTGCCAGCTCACCACCGGGCAGGGGCGGAACCTATGGCTACACCTTC
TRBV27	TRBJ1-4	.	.	CASSQQGLDEKLFF	TGTGCCAGCAGCCAACAGGGACTTGATGAAAAACTGTTTTTT
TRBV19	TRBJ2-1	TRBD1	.	CASRDPGQGRRNEQFF	TGTGCCAGTAGGGACCCGGGACAGGGGAGGCGCAATGAGCAGTTCTTC
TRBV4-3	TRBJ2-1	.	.	CASSQVTHGNEQFF	TGCGCCAGCAGCCAAGTGACCCACGGGAATGAGCAGTTCTTC
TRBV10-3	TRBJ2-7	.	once	CAISEGDRREQYF	TGTGCCATCAGTGAGGGGGATAGACGCGAGCAGTACTTC
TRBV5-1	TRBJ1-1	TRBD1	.	CASSSQGGNTEAFF	TGCGCCAGCAGCTCACAGGGGGGTAACACTGAAGCTTTCTTT
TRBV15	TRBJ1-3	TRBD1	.	CATSRAAGGNRNTIYF	TGTGCCACCAGCAGAGCAGCAGGGGGGAACAGGAACACCATATATTTT
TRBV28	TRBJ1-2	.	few	CASSLGRGPTAFSYGYTF	TGTGCCAGCAGTTTAGGGAGGGGACCCACAGCGTTCAGCTATGGCTACACCTTC
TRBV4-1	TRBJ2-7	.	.	CASSRDLSSYEQYF	TGCGCCAGCAGCCGGGATTTATCCTCCTACGAGCAGTACTTC
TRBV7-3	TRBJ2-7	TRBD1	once	CASSLEGTGTHEQYF	TGTGCCAGCAGCTTAGAAGGGACAGGGACTCACGAGCAGTACTTC
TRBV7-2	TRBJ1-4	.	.	CASRTGFTTNEKLFF	TGTGCCAGCAGAACGGGATTTACAACTAATGAAAAACTGTTTTTT
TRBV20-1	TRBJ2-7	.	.	CSATVAYEQYF	TGCAGTGCCACTGTGGCGTACGAGCAGTACTTC
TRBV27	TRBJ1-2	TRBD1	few	CASSRWGGQNNYGYTF	TGTGCCAGCAGCAGATGGGGGGGACAGAATAACTATGGCTACACCTTC
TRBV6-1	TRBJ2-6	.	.	CASTHANVLTF	TGTGCCTCGACTCATGCCAACGTCCTGACTTTC
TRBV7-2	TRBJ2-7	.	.	CASSWDEGPRGYEQYF	TGTGCCAGCAGCTGGGATGAAGGACCTCGGGGCTACGAGCAGTACTTC
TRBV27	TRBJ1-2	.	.	CASSLRAGSYTF	TGTGCCAGCAGTTTAAGGGCCGGGAGCTACACCTTC
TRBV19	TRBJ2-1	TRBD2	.	CATSQRDWKNEQFF	TGTGCCACGTCCCAGCGGGATTGGAAGAATGAGCAGTTCTTC
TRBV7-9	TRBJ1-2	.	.	CASSLSYRGVSVYGYTF	TGTGCCAGCAGCTTAAGTTATAGGGGAGTCTCCGTGTATGGCTACACCTTC
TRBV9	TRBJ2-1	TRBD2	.	CASSSNGASGMRNEQFF	TGTGCCAGCAGCTCCAATGGAGCTAGCGGGATGAGAAATGAGCAGTTCTTC
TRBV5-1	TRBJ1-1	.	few	CASSLAGMNTEAFF	TGCGCCAGCAGCTTGGCCGGCATGAACACTGAAGCTTTCTTT
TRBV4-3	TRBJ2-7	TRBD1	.	CASSQEGPVPGQYPYEQYF	TGCGCCAGCAGCCAAGAAGGGCCTGTTCCGGGACAGTATCCCTACGAGCAGTACTTC
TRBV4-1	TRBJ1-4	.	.	CASSQDSFTNEKLFF	TGCGCCAGCAGCCAAGATAGCTTTACTAATGAAAAACTGTTTTTT
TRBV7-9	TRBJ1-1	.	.	CASSQGMLTEAFF	TGTGCCAGCAGCCAGGGGATGCTCACTGAAGCTTTCTTT
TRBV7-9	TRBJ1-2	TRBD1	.	CASSSTGDYGYTF	TGTGCCAGCAGCTCTACAGGGGACTATGGCTACACCTTC
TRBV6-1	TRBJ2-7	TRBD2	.	CASSERAGAIDEQYF	TGTGCCAGCAGTGAACGAGCGGGAGCGATCGACGAGCAGTACTTC
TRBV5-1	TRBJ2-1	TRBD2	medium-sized	CASSRRTSGTYNEQFF	TGCGCCAGCAGCCGACGGACTAGCGGGACGTACAATGAGCAGTTCTTC
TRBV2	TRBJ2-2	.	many	CASSEIGAGDDGELFF	TGTGCCAGCAGTGAAATCGGGGCAGGGGATGACGGGGAGCTGTTTTTT
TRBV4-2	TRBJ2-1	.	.	CASSDRAYNEQFF	TGTGCCAGCAGCGACCGGGCCTACAATGAGCAGTTCTTC
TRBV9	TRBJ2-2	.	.	CASTRPGVLNTGELFF	TGTGCCAGCACGCGGCCGGGGGTACTAAACACCGGGGAGCTGTTTTTT
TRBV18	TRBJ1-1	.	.	CASSRGVNTEAFF	TGTGCCAGCTCACGGGGCGTGAACACTGAAGCTTTCTTT
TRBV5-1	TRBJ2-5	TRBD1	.	CASSPGTGEETQYF	TGCGCCAGCAGCCCAGGGACAGGGGAAGAGACCCAGTACTTC
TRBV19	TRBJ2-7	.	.	CASRTRGASSYEQYF	TGTGCCAGTAGAACTAGAGGCGCAAGCTCCTACGAGCAGTACTTC
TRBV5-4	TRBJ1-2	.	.	CASSLEMGAWQSGYTF	TGTGCCAGCAGCTTGGAGATGGGGGCGTGGCAGTCTGGCTACACCTTC
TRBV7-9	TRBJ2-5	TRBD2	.	CASSPAGRGGGHQETQYF	TGTGCCAGCAGCCCCGCCGGCAGGGGCGGGGGGCACCAAGAGACCCAGTACTTC
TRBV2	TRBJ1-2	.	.	CASSEAGWDGYTF	TGTGCCAGCAGTGAGGCAGGGTGGGATGGCTACACCTTC
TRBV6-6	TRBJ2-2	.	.	CASSRRSNTGELFF	TGTGCCAGCAGCCGTCGGTCCAATACCGGGGAGCTGTTTTTT
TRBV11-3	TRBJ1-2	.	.	CASSLDRVRQGSLDQYGYTF	TGTGCCAGCAGCTTAGATCGGGTTAGGCAGGGGAGTCTCGATCAGTATGGCTACACCTTC
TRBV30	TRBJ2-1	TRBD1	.	CAWRLRDRGDEQFF	TGTGCCTGGAGGCTCCGGGACAGGGGTGATGAGCAGTTCTTC